The 16 T cell receptor beta chains given below trace back to one sample, sequenced in a study of response to subunit inactivated influenza vaccine (dated by TCRdb to 2016 to 2018). This sample's time point label indicates: 45 days after influenza vaccine administration. Library prep was done by RT-PCR. The data were produced on an Illumina HiSeq 2500. TCRdb trimmed the raw reads at Q25, called clones with MiXCR and kept productive beta chains. CDR3 protein sequences are deduplicated, and each keeps its most common genes and DNA. The sample profile shows about 500,000 distinct CDR3 sequences; about an eighth of them were found once. The top ten constitute about an eighth of the sample. The material was PBMCs from blood, obtained about 40 days after vaccination. These receptors came from a man aged 50 to 59 who received an inactivated influenza vaccine. Donor details come from another sample of the same person, matched by shared clones.

This chain joins TRBV7-2 and TRBJ2-7; D is unclear. This CDR3 is built from 12 residues. V was shortened by 2 bases and J by 6 bases, with 8 bases between the two germline ends. The germline V gene has CDR1 SGHTA and CDR2 FQGNSA. The CDR3 loop reads CASSLFGSEQYF. CDR3 DNA sequence: TGTGCCAGCAGCTTATTCGGTTCCGAGCAGTACTTC.

This clonotype was observed at least ten times. The genes are TRBV6-1 and TRBJ1-3; weak D call: TRBD1 (6 bases). CDR1 and CDR2 from the germline V gene are MNHNS and SASEGT. Trimming took 5 bases from V and 1 from J, leaving 12 bases between them. There are 15 residues in the CDR3. CDR3: CASSPGTSSGNTIYF. The DNA for the CDR3 is TGTGCCAGCAGTCCAGGGACATCTTCTGGAAACACCATATATTTT.

This clonotype was seen only a few times. The chain links TRBV6-2 or TRBV6-3 to TRBJ1-1, with D unclear. The CDR3 consists of 13 residues. Looked up from germline, CDR1 is MNHEY and CDR2 is SVGEGT. Trimming took off 7 bases at V and 1 base at J, with 10 bases between the two ends. This chain's CDR3 is CASNWGSNTEAFF. As DNA, the CDR3 is TGTGCCAGCAATTGGGGTTCGAACACTGAAGCTTTCTTT.

Many counts were recorded for this clonotype. The rearrangement uses TRBV5-1 and TRBJ2-7; D is unclear. Germline V lookup: CDR1 SGHRS, CDR2 YFSETQ. V was trimmed by 0 bases and J by 0 bases, leaving 4 bases between them. This CDR3 contains 13 residues. CDR3: CASSLGNSYEQYF. In DNA, the CDR3 is TGCGCCAGCAGCTTGGGAAACTCCTACGAGCAGTACTTC.

The rearrangement uses TRBV11-2 and TRBJ2-5; 8 nucleotides agree with TRBD1. Trimming took 4 bases from V and 5 from J; bases not matched to a gene: 12. Germline V CDR1 and CDR2: SGHAT, FQNNGV. This CDR3 has 16 residues. In DNA, the CDR3 is TGTGCCAGCAGCTCCGGCAGGGGGCGAGGTGTGGAGACCCAGTACTTC. Translation: CASSSGRGRGVETQYF.

The gene calls are TRBV20-1 and TRBJ2-3, with no clear D. Germline assignment: CDR1 DFQATT and CDR2 SNEGSKA (reference sequence). The CDR3 runs 14 residues. Trimming removed 1 base at V and 0 bases at J, with 8 bases between. CDR3 bases: TGCAGTGCTAGAGTCATAACTAGCACAGATACGCAGTATTTT. It is translated as CSARVITSTDTQYF.

In its sample, this clonotype was seen many times. The chain couples TRBV7-2 to TRBJ1-1; unclear D gene. This CDR3 is built from 16 residues. The V end was cut by 5 bases, the J end by 0 bases, with 16 bases between. Germline-derived CDR1 and CDR2 are SGHTA and FQGNSA. CDR3 region: CASSHPSGGVNTEAFF. DNA of the CDR3: TGTGCCAGCAGCCACCCCTCAGGTGGGGTGAACACTGAAGCTTTCTTT.

This clonotype appeared a few times. Its ends do not fully match the called genes, so a read error is possible. DNA of the CDR3: TGTGCCAGCACCTTGGACGCGACTAGCAATCAGCCCCAGCATTTT. It is translated as CASTLDATSNQPQHF. The rearrangement joins TRBV5-5 to TRBJ1-5; D is undetermined. The CDR3 is 15 residues long. The germline CDR1 and CDR2 sequences are SGHKS and YYEKEE (reference sequence).

The chain uses TRBV12-3 or TRBV12-4 and TRBJ2-2; 8 bases fit TRBD2. Trimming took 6 bases from V and 0 from J; bases not matched to a gene: 6. The CDR3 extends over 16 amino acids. The CDR3 protein is CASSRKRGPNTGELFF. Here the CDR3 DNA reads TGTGCCAGCAGCCGTAAGCGGGGGCCGAACACCGGGGAGCTGTTTTTT.

This clonotype was recorded once. The V and J genes are TRBV7-9 and TRBJ2-7; 10 nucleotides agree with TRBD1. CDR1 is SEHNR and CDR2 is FQNEAQ in the germline V gene (reference sequence). V shed 1 base, J shed 1 base, and the junction held 4 bases outside the gene matches. The CDR3 has 16 amino acids. The CDR3: CASSLDPGQGSYEQYF. CDR3 nucleotide sequence: TGTGCCAGCAGCTTAGACCCGGGACAGGGGTCCTACGAGCAGTACTTC.

In its sample, this clonotype was seen a few times. The genes are TRBV6-5 and TRBJ2-7; D gene unclear. Germline lookup yields CDR1 MNHEY and CDR2 SVGAGI. The CDR3 extends over 15 amino acids. V lost 0 bases, J lost 3 bases, and 12 bases lay in between. Written as DNA, the CDR3 is TGTGCCAGCAGTTACTCATTCGGTGTTGGCTACGAGCAGTACTTC. Protein product: CASSYSFGVGYEQYF.

This clonotype was detected only a few times. The chain uses TRBV5-1 and TRBJ2-3, with 8 bases fitting TRBD1. The CDR3 loop spans 16 amino acids. Trimming took 0 bases from V and 1 from J; bases not matched to a gene: 4. Germline V gene data show CDR1 as SGHRS and CDR2 as YFSETQ. This chain's CDR3 is CASSLEPGQGTDTQYF. In DNA, the CDR3 is TGCGCCAGCAGCTTGGAACCGGGACAGGGCACAGATACGCAGTATTTT.

On this clonotype itself: The junction departs from germline at one end; a sequencing error may be responsible. This sequence joins TRBV7-9 and TRBJ2-5, with a weak D call TRBD1 (6 bases). CDR1 is SEHNR, CDR2 FQNEAQ, per germline (reference sequence). This CDR3 is 14 amino acids long. CDR3 loop: CASNLRGRGETQYF. CDR3 sequence (DNA): TGTGCCAGCAACTTAAGGGGCAGGGGTGAGACCCAGTACTTC. The full variable domain, with the rest looked up from reference TRBV7-9 and TRBJ2-5, is DTGVSQNPRHKITKRGQNVTFRCDPISEHNRLYWYRQTLGQGPEFLTYFQNEAQLEKSRLLSDRFSAERPKGSFSTLEIQRTEQGDSAMYLCASNLRGRGETQYFGPGTRLLVL.

This clonotype showed up many times. The chain uses TRBV7-2 and TRBJ2-3; D is ambiguous. V lost 5 bases to trimming and J lost 10 bases, with 19 bases between them. CDR3 length equals 14 residues. CDR1 and CDR2 (germline): SGHTA, FQGNSA. The CDR3 nucleotides are TGTGCCAGCAGCCTATTTCAGCCACCTAGTCCGCAGTATTTT. Amino acid sequence: CASSLFQPPSPQYF.

This clonotype was counted at least ten times. CDR3 sequence reads: CASSIAAGGQETQYF. Written as DNA, the CDR3 is TGTGCCAGCAGCATCGCTGCGGGGGGCCAAGAGACCCAGTACTTC. The chain is built from TRBV12-3 or TRBV12-4 and TRBJ2-5; 8 nucleotides line up with TRBD2. The CDR3 extends over 15 amino acids. V trimming: 6 bases; J trimming: 1 base; junction bases outside the gene matches: 7.

The rearrangement links TRBV28 to TRBJ1-2, with 7 nucleotides matching TRBD1. This CDR3 is built from 12 residues. The germline CDR1 and CDR2 sequences are MDHEN and SYDVKM. V lost 7 bases, J lost 6 bases, and 5 bases stayed unmatched. The CDR3 loop reads CASKVQGHGYTF. The CDR3 nucleotides are TGTGCCAGCAAAGTACAGGGGCATGGCTACACCTTC.